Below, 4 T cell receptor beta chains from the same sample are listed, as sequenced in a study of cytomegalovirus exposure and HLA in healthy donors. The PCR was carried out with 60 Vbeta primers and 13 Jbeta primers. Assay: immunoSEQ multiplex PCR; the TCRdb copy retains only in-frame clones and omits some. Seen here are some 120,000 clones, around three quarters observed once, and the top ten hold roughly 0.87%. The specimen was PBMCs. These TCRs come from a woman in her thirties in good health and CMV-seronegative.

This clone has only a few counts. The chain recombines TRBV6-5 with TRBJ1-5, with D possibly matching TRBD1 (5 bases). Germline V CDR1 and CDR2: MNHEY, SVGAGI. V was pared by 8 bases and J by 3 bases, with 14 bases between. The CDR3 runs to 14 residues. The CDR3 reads CASSGARDNQPQHF. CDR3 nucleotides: TGTGCCAGCTCTGGGGCCCGTGACAATCAGCCCCAGCATTTT.

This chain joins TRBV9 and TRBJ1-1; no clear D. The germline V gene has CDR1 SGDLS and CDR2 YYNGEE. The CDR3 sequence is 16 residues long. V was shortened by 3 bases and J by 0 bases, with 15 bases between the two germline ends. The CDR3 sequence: CASSALGQFMNTEAFF. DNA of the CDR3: TGTGCCAGCAGCGCCCTGGGCCAATTCATGAACACTGAAGCTTTCTTT.

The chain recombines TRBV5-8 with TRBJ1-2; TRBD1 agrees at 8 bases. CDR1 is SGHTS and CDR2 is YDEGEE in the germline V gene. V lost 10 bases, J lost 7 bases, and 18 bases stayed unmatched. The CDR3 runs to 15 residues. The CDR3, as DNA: TGTGCCGGAGACAGGGGCCTCGAGGATGCAGGTGGCTACACCTTC. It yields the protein CAGDRGLEDAGGYTF. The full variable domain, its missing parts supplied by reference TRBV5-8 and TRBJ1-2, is EAGVTQSPTHLIKTRGQQATLRCSPISGHTSVYWYQQALGLGLQFLLWYDEGEERNRGNFPPRFSGRQFPNYSSELNVNALELEDSALYLCAGDRGLEDAGGYTFGSGTRLTVV.

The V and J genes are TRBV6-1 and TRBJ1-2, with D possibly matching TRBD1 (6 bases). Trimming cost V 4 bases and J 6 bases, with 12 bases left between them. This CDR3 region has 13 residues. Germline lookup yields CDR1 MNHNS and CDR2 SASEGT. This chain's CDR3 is CASSVRPGDGYTF. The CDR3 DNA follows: TGTGCCAGCAGTGTTCGGCCAGGGGATGGCTACACCTTC.